One sample yielded the 18 T cell receptor beta chains listed below, sequenced in a study of blood T cell repertoires in COVID-19. Sequenced by immunoSEQ multiplex PCR; TCRdb stores in-frame clones only, minus some. Among some 99,000 clones listed, about four fifths were seen once. Sequenced input: peripheral blood. Source of these receptors: a man between 65 and 85 years old with acute or convalescent COVID-19.

The V and J genes are TRBV21-1 and TRBJ1-2. TRBV21-1 has pseudogene status. The CDR3 length is 14 residues. CDR3 DNA: TGTGCCAGCAGCACGGAGTTAGCTAACTATGGCTACACCTTC. Residues: CASSTELANYGYTF.

This chain uses TRBV6-5 with TRBJ1-2; D is undetermined. This CDR3 is built from 13 residues. The germline V gene encodes CDR1 MNHEY and CDR2 SVGAGI. Trimming left V 9 bases short and J 0 bases short, with 11 bases between. CDR3 region: CASEIVTNYGYTF. CDR3 nucleotides: TGTGCCAGTGAGATAGTTACTAACTATGGCTACACCTTC.

This rearrangement joins TRBV15 to TRBJ2-1; TRBD2 is a possible D gene (8 bases). Between the trimmed V and J ends, which lost 0 bases and 10 bases, there was a span of 16 bases. CDR1 LNHNV and CDR2 YYDKDF come from the germline V gene (reference sequence). This CDR3 is 15 amino acids long. This chain's CDR3 is CATSREQGTRREQFF. CDR3 nucleotides: TGTGCCACCAGCAGAGAACAGGGGACTAGAAGGGAGCAGTTCTTC.

The genes are TRBV27 and TRBJ2-1, with 7 bases that match TRBD1. With 2 bases clipped from V and 10 bases from J, the junction kept 2 bases outside the gene matches. CDR1 and CDR2 (germline): MNHEY, SMNVEV (reference sequence). The CDR3 runs 12 residues. DNA for the CDR3: TGTGCCAGCAGTTTACGGGACAGCGAGCAGTTCTTC. Protein: CASSLRDSEQFF.

The chain employs TRBV14 and TRBJ1-2, with D perhaps matching TRBD1 (6 bases). The CDR3 has 13 residues. Trimming cost V 5 bases and J 4 bases, with 11 bases left between them. CDR1 and CDR2 (germline): SGHDN, FVKESK. CDR3 region: CASSDGTLYGYTF. The CDR3 DNA reads as TGTGCCAGCAGCGACGGGACACTCTATGGCTACACCTTC.

This clone was recorded a few times. The gene calls are TRBV5-1 and TRBJ1-1; a possible D gene is TRBD1 (5 bases). The CDR3 loop spans 15 amino acids. Germline V CDR1 and CDR2: SGHRS, YFSETQ. Trimming removed 4 bases from V and 5 bases from J, with 18 bases in between. The CDR3 is CASSPPGGTGTEAFF. The CDR3 DNA reads TGCGCCAGCAGCCCCCCCGGGGGGACGGGGACTGAAGCTTTCTTT.

The chain joins TRBV7-2 to TRBJ2-3, with no clear D. Germline V gene lookup returns CDR1 SGHTA and CDR2 FQGNSA. V was cut by 1 base and J by 4 bases, with 9 bases left in between. This CDR3 has 14 amino acids. The DNA for the CDR3 is TGTGCCAGCAGCTTAGTCGTGAGCGCAGATACGCAGTATTTT. This codes for CASSLVVSADTQYF.

The chain joins TRBV5-4 to TRBJ2-7; TRBD1 aligns across 9 bases. This CDR3 has 15 amino acids. Trimming removed 5 bases from V and 1 base from J; junction bases left unmatched: 7. Germline V gene lookup returns CDR1 SGHNT and CDR2 YYREEE (reference sequence). The CDR3 bases are TGTGCCAGCAGAGATGCCGGGACAGGGTCCTACGAGCAGTACTTC. As protein: CASRDAGTGSYEQYF.

This clone was observed a few times. The chain employs TRBV6-1 and TRBJ1-3; TRBD1 is a possible D gene (6 bases). CDR1 and CDR2 (germline): MNHNS, SASEGT. Trimming stripped 2 bases from V and 7 bases from J, with 9 bases between. CDR3 length equals 13 residues. The CDR3 protein is CASSEWQGNTIYF. The CDR3 DNA reads as TGTGCCAGCAGTGAATGGCAGGGGAACACCATATATTTT.

V usage is TRBV7-6 and J usage is TRBJ2-7; TRBD1 aligns across 8 bases. Trimming removed 5 bases from V and 6 bases from J; junction bases left unmatched: 12. This CDR3 has 15 residues. The germline gives CDR1 SGHVS, CDR2 FNYEAQ. The CDR3 loop reads CASSPSDRGEIEQYF. In DNA form, the CDR3 reads TGTGCCAGCAGCCCCTCCGACAGGGGCGAGATCGAGCAGTACTTC.

The chain links TRBV30 to TRBJ2-5; no clear D. Per germline, CDR1 GTSNPN and CDR2 SVGIG (reference sequence). The CDR3 contains 11 residues. Trimming removed 3 bases at V and 5 bases at J, with 7 bases between. The CDR3 sequence is CAWSPEETQYF. The CDR3, as DNA: TGTGCCTGGAGCCCTGAGGAGACCCAGTACTTC.

This chain uses TRBV7-9 with TRBJ2-7, with 8 bases that match TRBD1. With 6 bases clipped from V and 4 bases from J, the junction kept 5 bases outside the gene matches. CDR3 length equals 13 residues. Germline V CDR1 and CDR2: SEHNR, FQNEAQ (reference sequence). CDR3 in amino acids: CASRDRDFYEQYF. As DNA, the CDR3 is TGTGCCAGCAGGGACAGGGATTTTTACGAGCAGTACTTC.

This chain links TRBV4-2 with TRBJ2-7; 11 positions agree with TRBD2. The CDR3 consists of 15 residues. Germline CDR1 is LGHNA and CDR2 is YNFKEQ. V trimming: 0 bases; J trimming: 6 bases; junction bases outside the gene matches: 4. DNA of the CDR3: TGTGCCAGCAGCCAAGATGTAGCGGGAGGGCGCGAGCAGTACTTC. Translation: CASSQDVAGGREQYF.

The rearrangement uses TRBV10-3 and TRBJ1-2; D unresolved. CDR1 is ENHRY, CDR2 SYGVKD, per germline. The CDR3 runs 12 residues. The V end lost 8 bases, the J end lost 7 bases, and 14 bases lay between the germline ends. CDR3 sequence: CAIGSRISGYTF. In nucleotides, the CDR3 is TGTGCCATCGGGAGCCGCATCTCTGGCTACACCTTC.

The rearrangement joins TRBV27 to TRBJ1-3; 7 nucleotides align to TRBD1. V shed 5 bases and J 0 bases; nucleotides not matched to a gene: 4. The germline CDR1 and CDR2 sequences are MNHEY and SMNVEV (reference sequence). CDR3 length: 15 amino acids. The CDR3 sequence: CASSGGTASGNTIYF. The CDR3 coding sequence is TGTGCCAGCAGTGGAGGGACAGCCTCTGGAAACACCATATATTTT.

The chain couples TRBV18 to TRBJ1-1, with 7 bases aligning to TRBD1. The CDR3 spans 14 residues. From germline, CDR1 is KGHSH and CDR2 LQKENI. Trimming at V came to 6 bases and at J to 5 bases, leaving 9 bases not matched to a gene. The CDR3 loop reads CASSLEGARTEAFF. The CDR3, as DNA: TGTGCCAGCTCCCTCGAGGGGGCTCGAACTGAAGCTTTCTTT.

This CDR3 reads CATSDGRVSYGYTF. For the CDR3, the DNA is TGTGCCACCAGTGATGGGAGGGTAAGCTATGGCTACACCTTC. This chain uses TRBV24-1 with TRBJ1-2, with D unresolved. The germline V and J ends were trimmed by 3 bases and 4 bases, with 11 bases remaining between them. This CDR3 is 14 amino acids long. Per germline, CDR1 KGHDR and CDR2 SFDVKD.

The chain joins TRBV11-1 to TRBJ2-5, with D perhaps matching TRBD2 (5 bases). CDR3 length: 15 residues. The germline V gene has CDR1 SGHAT and CDR2 FQDESV (reference sequence). V lost 5 bases and J 2 bases, leaving 15 bases between the germline ends. The CDR3 spells CASSPPGIRQETQYF. In nucleotides, the CDR3 is TGTGCCAGCAGCCCACCCGGGATCCGGCAAGAGACCCAGTACTTC.